This is a list of T cell receptor beta chains from one sample in a study of blood T cell repertoires in COVID-19. Profiling relied on immunoSEQ multiplex PCR, and the TCRdb table lists in-frame clones only, not all of them. The table shows about 80,000 clones, with roughly 87% occurring only once. The sequenced material came from peripheral blood. These receptors came from an elderly man with acute or convalescent COVID-19. CDR3s leave out the opening cysteine and the closing phenylalanine or tryptophan. Fields, in order: V gene, D gene, CDR3 protein. D genes are given only for firm matches.

TRBV5-1,-,ASSGQGPGTDTQY
TRBV7-3,TRBD1,ASSLGQAPSSYNSPLH
TRBV7-9,-,ASSGSDEQY
TRBV29-1,TRBD1,SVEEKGAYGYT
TRBV5-1,TRBD1,ASSGDRDSPLH
TRBV6-5,TRBD2,ASSSTSGGSYNEQF
TRBV5-4,TRBD1,ASSQDRGQPQH
TRBV7-6,-,ASSLATGVTGAREAF
TRBV6-5,TRBD1,ASSPRTGSSYEQY
TRBV5-1,-,ASSTTGTKNTEAF
TRBV9,TRBD1,ASSVRGPDTGELF
TRBV25-1,TRBD1,ASARGEQPQH
TRBV4-1,-,ASSLSPGTLSTDTQY
TRBV4-1,-,ASSQSSGRGGQDTQY
TRBV5-1,-,ASSFGVGALGDTQY
TRBV24-1,-,ATSAGAHQPQH
TRBV15,TRBD1,ATSRGGQGTYEQY
TRBV7-3,TRBD1,ASSPRTGALTEAF
TRBV2,TRBD1,ASSDTGGWQPQH
TRBV3-1/TRBV3-2,TRBD2,ASSQEFGGEGREQF
TRBV9,TRBD2,ASSRFPGGRETQY
TRBV5-6,TRBD1,ASSTRTGSGNTIY
TRBV18,TRBD1,ASSGQGANTGELF
TRBV2,TRBD1,ASSGTGGQPQH